This T cell receptor beta chain was sequenced during a study of post-analysis software for immune sequencing data. Study information: The disease courses spanned relapsing-remitting, secondary progressive and progressive-relapsing forms of multiple sclerosis. General observations from the study: Patients carried five TRBV segments more frequently than controls did, and TRBV5-6, TRBV5-1 and TRBV20-1 were among them.

Presence of unique molecular identifiers characterized the TCR beta cDNA libraries. A single record per CDR3 protein comes from TCRdb applying MiXCR to the PCR reads. The sample consists of about 770,000 distinct CDR3 sequences, approximately 44% of them appearing once. As regards this clonotype: Antigen: not known.

This CDR3 contains 13 residues. Germline V gene data show CDR1 as SGHTA and CDR2 as FQGTGA. The ends were cut back, 1 base at V and 6 bases at J, with 9 bases in the middle. This sequence originates from a girl aged 10-17 years with multiple sclerosis. The genes are TRBV7-3 and TRBJ1-1; D is unclear. The source material was blood. Here the CDR3 reads CASSLILGAEAFF. CDR3 DNA: TGTGCCAGCAGCTTAATCTTAGGCGCTGAAGCTTTCTTT.